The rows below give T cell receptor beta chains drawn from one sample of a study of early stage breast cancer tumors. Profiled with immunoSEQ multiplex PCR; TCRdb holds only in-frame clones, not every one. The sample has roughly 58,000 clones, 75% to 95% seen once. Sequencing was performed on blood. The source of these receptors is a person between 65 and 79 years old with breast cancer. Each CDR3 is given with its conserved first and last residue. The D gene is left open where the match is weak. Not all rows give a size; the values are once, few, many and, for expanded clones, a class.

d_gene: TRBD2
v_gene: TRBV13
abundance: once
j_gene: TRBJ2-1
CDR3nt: TGTGCCAGCAGCCCGGGGACTAGGAGGAATGAGCAGTTCTTC
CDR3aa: CASSPGTRRNEQFF

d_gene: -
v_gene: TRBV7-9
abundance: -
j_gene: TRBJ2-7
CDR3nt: TGTGCCAGCAGCCCTAAAGTCCTAGCTTCCTACGAGCAGTACTTC
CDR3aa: CASSPKVLASYEQYF

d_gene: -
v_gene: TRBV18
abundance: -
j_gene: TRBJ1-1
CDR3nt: TGTGCCAGCTCATCCGATCGACAGGTCGCAGCTTTCTTT
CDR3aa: CASSSDRQVAAFF

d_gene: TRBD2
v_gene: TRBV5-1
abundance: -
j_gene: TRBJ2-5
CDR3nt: TGCGCCAGCAGCTTGGGGGGAGGCAGCGGGGGACGGGAGACCCAGTACTTC
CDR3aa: CASSLGGGSGGRETQYF

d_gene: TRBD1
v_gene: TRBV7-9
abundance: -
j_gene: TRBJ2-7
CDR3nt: TGTGCCAGCAGCCTGGGACAGCGGTCCTCCTACGAGCAGTACTTC
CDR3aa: CASSLGQRSSYEQYF

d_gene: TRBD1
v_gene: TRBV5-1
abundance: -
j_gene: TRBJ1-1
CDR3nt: TGCGCCAGCAGCTTGAACGACAGGGGGCATTCGATCGTACACACTGAAGCTTTCTTT
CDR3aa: CASSLNDRGHSIVHTEAFF

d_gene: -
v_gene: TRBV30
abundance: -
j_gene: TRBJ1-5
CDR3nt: TGTGCCTGGAGTGTAGCACCCAATCAGCCCCAGCATTTT
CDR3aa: CAWSVAPNQPQHF

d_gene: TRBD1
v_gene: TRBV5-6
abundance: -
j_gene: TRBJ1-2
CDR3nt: TGTGCCAGCAGCCCCCCCGGGACAGGGAACTATGGCTACACCTTC
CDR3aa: CASSPPGTGNYGYTF

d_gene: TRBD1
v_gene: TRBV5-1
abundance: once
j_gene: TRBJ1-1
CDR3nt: TGCGCCAGCAGCCCGACGGACAGGAGCACTGAAGCTTTCTTT
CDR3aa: CASSPTDRSTEAFF

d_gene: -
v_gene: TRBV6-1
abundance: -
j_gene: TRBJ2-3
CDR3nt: TGTGCCAGCAGCCTGAGGGACTCGCACACAGATACGCAGTATTTT
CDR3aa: CASSLRDSHTDTQYF

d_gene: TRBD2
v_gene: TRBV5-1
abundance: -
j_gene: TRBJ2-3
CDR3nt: TGCGCCAGCAGGGATAGCGGGGGCTCAGATACGCAGTATTTT
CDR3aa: CASRDSGGSDTQYF

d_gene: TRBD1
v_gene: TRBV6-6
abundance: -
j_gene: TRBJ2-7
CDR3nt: TGTGCCAGCAGACTCGGACAGGGTGGAGGCGAGCAGTACTTC
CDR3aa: CASRLGQGGGEQYF

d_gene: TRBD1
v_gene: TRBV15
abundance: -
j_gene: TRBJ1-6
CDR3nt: TGTGCCACCAGCAGAGATCGACAGGGAAATTCACCCCTCCACTTT
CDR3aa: CATSRDRQGNSPLHF

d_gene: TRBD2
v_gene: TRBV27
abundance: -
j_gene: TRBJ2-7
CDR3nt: TGTGCCAGCAATCGAGGAGGACTAGCGGGCGCCTACGAGCAGTACTTC
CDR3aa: CASNRGGLAGAYEQYF

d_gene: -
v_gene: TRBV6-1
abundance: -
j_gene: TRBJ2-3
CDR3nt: TGTGCCAGCAGTGTGGGACTCATAAGGGTTAGCACAGATACGCAGTATTTT
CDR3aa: CASSVGLIRVSTDTQYF

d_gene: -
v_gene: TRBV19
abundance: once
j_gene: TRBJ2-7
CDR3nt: TGTGCCAGTAGTACCCAGGGGAGTGGCGAGCAGTACTTC
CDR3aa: CASSTQGSGEQYF

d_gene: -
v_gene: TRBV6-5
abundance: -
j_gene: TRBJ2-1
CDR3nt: TGTGCCACCAACGAACTGGGCAAGAATGAGCAGTTCTTC
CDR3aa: CATNELGKNEQFF

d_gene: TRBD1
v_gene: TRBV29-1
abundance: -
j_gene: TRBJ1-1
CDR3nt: TGCAGCGTTGAAAACGGACAGGGGAACACTGAAGCTTTCTTT
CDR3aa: CSVENGQGNTEAFF

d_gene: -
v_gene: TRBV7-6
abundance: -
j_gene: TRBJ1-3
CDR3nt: TGTGCCAGCAGCACTCCAGTTGCGGGGGACTCGTCTGGAAACACCATATATTTT
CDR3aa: CASSTPVAGDSSGNTIYF

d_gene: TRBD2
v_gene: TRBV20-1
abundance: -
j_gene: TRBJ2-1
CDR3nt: TGCAGTAGCGGGAGGGTCAATGAGCAGTTCTTC
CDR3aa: CSSGRVNEQFF

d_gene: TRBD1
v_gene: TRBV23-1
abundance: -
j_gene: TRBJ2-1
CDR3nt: TGCGCCAGCAGTCAATCCGCCGGGACAGCCTACAATGAGCAGTTCTTC
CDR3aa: CASSQSAGTAYNEQFF

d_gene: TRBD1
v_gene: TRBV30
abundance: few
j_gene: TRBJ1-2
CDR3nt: TGTGCCTGGAGACTACAGGGGAGCAATGGCTACACCTTC
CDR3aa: CAWRLQGSNGYTF

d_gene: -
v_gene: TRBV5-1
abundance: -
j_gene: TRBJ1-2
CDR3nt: TGCGCCAGCAGCTGGGGGGGCTCGGGAGCATCTAACTATGGCTACACCTTC
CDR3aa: CASSWGGSGASNYGYTF

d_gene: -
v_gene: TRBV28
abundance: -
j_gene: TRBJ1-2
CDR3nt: TGTGCCAGCAGGGGGCCCGTAACTAACTATGGCTACACCTTC
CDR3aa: CASRGPVTNYGYTF

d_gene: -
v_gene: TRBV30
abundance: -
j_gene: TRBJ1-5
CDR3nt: TGTGCCTGGAGTGCGACAGGTTCGGCCCACCCCGCATTT
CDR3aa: CAWSATGSAHPAF

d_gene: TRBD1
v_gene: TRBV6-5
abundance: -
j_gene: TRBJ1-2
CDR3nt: TGTGCCAGCAGTTTAAGTACCGGGACAGCCGTAGGAGGCTACACCTTC
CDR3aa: CASSLSTGTAVGGYTF

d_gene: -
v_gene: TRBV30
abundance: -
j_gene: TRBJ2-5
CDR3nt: TGTGCCTGGAGTCGGGACTCGCAAGAGACCCAGTACTTC
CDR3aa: CAWSRDSQETQYF

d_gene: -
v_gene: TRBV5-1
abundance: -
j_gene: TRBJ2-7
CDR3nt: TGCGCCAGCAGCTTGTTTTCCGGGTCCTACGAGCAGTACTTC
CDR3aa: CASSLFSGSYEQYF

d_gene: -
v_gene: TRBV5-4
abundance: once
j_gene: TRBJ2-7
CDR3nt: TGTGCCAGCAGCTCCGGAGGGGGGGTGTGGTACGAGCAGTACTTC
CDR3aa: CASSSGGGVWYEQYF

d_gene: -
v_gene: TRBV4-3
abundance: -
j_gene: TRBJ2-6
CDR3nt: TGCGCCAGCAGCCAAGGGATGGGGCCCTCTGGGGCCAACGTCCTGACTTTC
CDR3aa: CASSQGMGPSGANVLTF

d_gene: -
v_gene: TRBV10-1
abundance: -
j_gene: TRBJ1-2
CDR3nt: TGCGCCAGCAGTGAGGGTCGGGGTAACTATGGCTACACCTTC
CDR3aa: CASSEGRGNYGYTF

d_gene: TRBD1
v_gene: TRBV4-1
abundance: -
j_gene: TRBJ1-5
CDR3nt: TGCGCCAGCAGCCAGCGCTTCGGGGACAGGGTGGGCAATCAGCCCCAGCATTTT
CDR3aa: CASSQRFGDRVGNQPQHF

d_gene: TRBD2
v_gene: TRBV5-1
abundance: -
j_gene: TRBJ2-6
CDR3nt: TGCGCCAGCAGCTTTGCGGGGGGGGTCTCTGGGGCCAACGTCCTGACTTTC
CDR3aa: CASSFAGGVSGANVLTF

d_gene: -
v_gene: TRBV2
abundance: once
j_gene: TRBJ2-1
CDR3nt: TGTGCCAGCAGTGAACAGGGCTACAATGAGCAGTTCTTC
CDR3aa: CASSEQGYNEQFF

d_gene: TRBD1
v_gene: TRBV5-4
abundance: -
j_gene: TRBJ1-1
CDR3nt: TGTGCCAGCAGCTCTGGGCTGGACAGGGGAAAAGCTGAAGCTTTCTTT
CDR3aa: CASSSGLDRGKAEAFF

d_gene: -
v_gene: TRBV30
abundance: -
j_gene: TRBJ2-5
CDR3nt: TGTGCCTCCGCAGGGCCTCGGGGAGGGACCCAGTACTTC
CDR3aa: CASAGPRGGTQYF

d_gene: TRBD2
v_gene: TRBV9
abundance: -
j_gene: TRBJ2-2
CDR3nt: TGTGCCAGCAGCGTGCATCTAGCGGGAGGGACCGGGGAGCTGTTTTTT
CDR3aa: CASSVHLAGGTGELFF

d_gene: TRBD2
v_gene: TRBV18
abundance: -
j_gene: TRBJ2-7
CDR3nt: TGTGCCAGCTCACCAGACGGGGGGTACGAGCAGTACTTC
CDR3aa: CASSPDGGYEQYF

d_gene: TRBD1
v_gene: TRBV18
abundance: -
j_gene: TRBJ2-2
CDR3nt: TGTGCCAGCTCACCGGGCGCTCAGGGGGTAACGAACACCGGGGAGCTGTTTTTT
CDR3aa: CASSPGAQGVTNTGELFF

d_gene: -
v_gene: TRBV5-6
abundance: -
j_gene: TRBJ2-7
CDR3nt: TGTGCCAGCAGCTTGGCCGGGAACCACGAGCAGTACTTC
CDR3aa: CASSLAGNHEQYF

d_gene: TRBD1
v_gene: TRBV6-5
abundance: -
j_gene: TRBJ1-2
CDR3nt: TGTGCCAGCAGTTCCTCGGACAGGGTGTATATAGGCACCTTC
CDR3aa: CASSSSDRVYIGTF

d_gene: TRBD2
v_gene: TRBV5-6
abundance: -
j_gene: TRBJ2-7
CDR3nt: TGTGCCAGCAACCCTACTAGCGGGAGAAGCGAGCAGTACTTC
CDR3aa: CASNPTSGRSEQYF

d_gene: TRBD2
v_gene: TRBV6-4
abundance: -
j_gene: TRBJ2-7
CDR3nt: TGTGCCAGCAGTGACCCCGGGACTAGCGGGGGCGAAAAGTCCTACGAGCAGTACTTC
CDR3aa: CASSDPGTSGGEKSYEQYF

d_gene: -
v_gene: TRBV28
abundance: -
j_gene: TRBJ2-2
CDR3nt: TGTGCCAGCACCCGAAGGGGGAGGGCCGGGGAGCTGTTTTTT
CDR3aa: CASTRRGRAGELFF

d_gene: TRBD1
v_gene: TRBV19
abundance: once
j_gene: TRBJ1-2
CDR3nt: TGTGCCAGTACCCTCGGGACAGGGTATGGCTACACCTTC
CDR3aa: CASTLGTGYGYTF

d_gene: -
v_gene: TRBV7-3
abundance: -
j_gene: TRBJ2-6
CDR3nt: TGTGCCAGCAGCTTAACGAGCTCTGGGGCCAACGTCCTGACTTTC
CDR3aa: CASSLTSSGANVLTF

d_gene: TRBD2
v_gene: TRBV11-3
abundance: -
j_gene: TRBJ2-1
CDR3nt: TGTGCCAGCAGCCCGGGACTAGCAGGGTACAATGAGCAGTTCTTC
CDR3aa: CASSPGLAGYNEQFF

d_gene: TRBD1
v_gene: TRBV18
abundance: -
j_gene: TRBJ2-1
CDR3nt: TGTGCCAGCTCCCCGGGACAGAGCTCCTACAATGAGCAGTTCTTC
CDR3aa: CASSPGQSSYNEQFF

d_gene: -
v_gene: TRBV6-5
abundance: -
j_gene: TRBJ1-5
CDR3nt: TGTGCCAGCAGTTACCGAGGAGGGGGGGACCAGCCCCAGCATTTT
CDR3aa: CASSYRGGGDQPQHF

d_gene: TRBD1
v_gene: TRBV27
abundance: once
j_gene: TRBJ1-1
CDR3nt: TGTGCCAGCAGTCTTCAGACAGGGATGAACACTGAAGCTTTCTTT
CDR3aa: CASSLQTGMNTEAFF

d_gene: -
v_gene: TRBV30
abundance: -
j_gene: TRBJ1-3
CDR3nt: TGTGCCTGGATCGGGAGCTCTGGAAACACCATATATTTT
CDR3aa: CAWIGSSGNTIYF

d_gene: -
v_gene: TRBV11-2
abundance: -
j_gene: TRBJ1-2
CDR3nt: TGTGCCAGCAGCTTAGTCCGAGTTGGCTACACCTTC
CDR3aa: CASSLVRVGYTF

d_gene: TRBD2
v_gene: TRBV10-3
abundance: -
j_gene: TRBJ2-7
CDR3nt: TGTGCCAGCAAAACTAGCGGGAGCCTGCAGCAGTACTTC
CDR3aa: CASKTSGSLQQYF

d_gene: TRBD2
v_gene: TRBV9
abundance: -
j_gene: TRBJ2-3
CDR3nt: TGTGCCAGCAGCGTATCGGGGGGTGGGGATACGCAGTATTTT
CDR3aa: CASSVSGGGDTQYF

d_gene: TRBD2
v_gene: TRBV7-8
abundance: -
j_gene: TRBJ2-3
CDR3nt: TGTGCCAGCAGCCCCACTATAGCGGGAAGGGCGGATACGCAGTATTTT
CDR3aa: CASSPTIAGRADTQYF

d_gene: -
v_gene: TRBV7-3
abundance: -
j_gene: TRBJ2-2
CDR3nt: TGTGCCAGCAGCCCCCGACTTAACACCGGGGAGCTGTTTTTT
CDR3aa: CASSPRLNTGELFF

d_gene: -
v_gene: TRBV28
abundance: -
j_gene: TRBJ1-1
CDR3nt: TGTGCCAGCAGTTTATTGCCCGAGAGAGCTTTCTTT
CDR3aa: CASSLLPERAFF

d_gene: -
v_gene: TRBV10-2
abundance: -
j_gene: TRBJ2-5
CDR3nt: TGCGCCAGCAGTTCAGGAATCCAAGAGACCCAGTACTTC
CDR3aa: CASSSGIQETQYF